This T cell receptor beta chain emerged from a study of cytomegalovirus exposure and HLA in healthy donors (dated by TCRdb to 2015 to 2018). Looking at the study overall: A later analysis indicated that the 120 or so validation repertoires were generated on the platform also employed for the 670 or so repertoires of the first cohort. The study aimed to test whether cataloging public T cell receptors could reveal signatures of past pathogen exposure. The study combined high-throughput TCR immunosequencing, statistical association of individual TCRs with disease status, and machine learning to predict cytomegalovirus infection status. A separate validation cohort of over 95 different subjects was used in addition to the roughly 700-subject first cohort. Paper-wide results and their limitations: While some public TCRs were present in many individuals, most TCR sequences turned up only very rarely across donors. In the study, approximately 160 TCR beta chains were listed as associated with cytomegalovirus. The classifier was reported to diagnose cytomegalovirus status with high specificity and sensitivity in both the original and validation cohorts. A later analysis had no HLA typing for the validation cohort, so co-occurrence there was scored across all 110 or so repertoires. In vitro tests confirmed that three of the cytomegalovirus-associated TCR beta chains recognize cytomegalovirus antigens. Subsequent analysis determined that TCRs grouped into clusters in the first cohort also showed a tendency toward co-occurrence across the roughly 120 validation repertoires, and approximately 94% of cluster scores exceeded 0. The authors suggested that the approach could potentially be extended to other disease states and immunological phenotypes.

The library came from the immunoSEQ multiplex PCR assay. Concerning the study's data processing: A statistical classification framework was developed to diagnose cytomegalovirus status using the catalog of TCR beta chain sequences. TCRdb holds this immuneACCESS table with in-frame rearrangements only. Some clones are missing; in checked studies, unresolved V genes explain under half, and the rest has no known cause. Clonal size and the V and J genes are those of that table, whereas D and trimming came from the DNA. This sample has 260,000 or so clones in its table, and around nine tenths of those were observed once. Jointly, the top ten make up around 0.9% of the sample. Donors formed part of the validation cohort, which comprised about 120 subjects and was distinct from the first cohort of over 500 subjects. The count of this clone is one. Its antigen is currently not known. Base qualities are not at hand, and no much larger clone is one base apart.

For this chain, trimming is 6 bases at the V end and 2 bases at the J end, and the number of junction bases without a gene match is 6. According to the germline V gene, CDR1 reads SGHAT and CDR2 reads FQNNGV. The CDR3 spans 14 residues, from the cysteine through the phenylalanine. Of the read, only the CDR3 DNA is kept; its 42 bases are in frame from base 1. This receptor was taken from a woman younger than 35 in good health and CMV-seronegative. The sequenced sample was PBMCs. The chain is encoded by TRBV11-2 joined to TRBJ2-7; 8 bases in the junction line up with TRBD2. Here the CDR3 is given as CASRGIAGPYEQYF. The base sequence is TGTGCCAGCAGGGGGATAGCGGGACCCTACGAGCAGTACTTC. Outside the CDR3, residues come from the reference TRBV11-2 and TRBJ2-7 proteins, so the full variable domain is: EAGVAQSPRYKIIEKRQSVAFWCNPISGHATLYWYQQILGQGPKLLIQFQNNGVVDDSQLPKDRFSAERLKGVDSTLKIQPAKLEDSAVYLCASRGIAGPYEQYFGPGTRLTVT.